These 26 T cell receptor beta chains were sequenced from one sample in a study of tumor and adjacent non-tumor tissue in lung cancer. This sample's RNA came from whole unsorted tissue. The library came from three nested PCR rounds adapted from ARM-PCR protocols. TCRdb itself ran the multiplex PCR reads through MiXCR, one entry per CDR3 protein. The table has over 110,000 distinct CDR3 sequences, around 61% seen once; the top ten hold approximately 18%. Sequences were obtained from lung tumor tissue. The receptors shown here come from a man aged 55 to 70 with small cell lung cancer.

The chain employs TRBV20-1 and TRBJ1-1; the D gene is possibly TRBD1 (6 bases). Germline loops: CDR1 DFQATT, CDR2 SNEGSKA (reference sequence). V shed 5 bases and J shed 0 bases, with 13 bases lying between them. This CDR3 contains 14 residues. CDR3 nucleotides: TGCAGTGCTTGGACAGTTGGACTGAACACTGAAGCTTTCTTT. This sequence encodes CSAWTVGLNTEAFF.

To note about this clonotype: One end of the junction is discordant with germline, which a read error may explain. The chain couples TRBV11-3 to TRBJ1-1; a possible D gene is TRBD1 (6 bases). This CDR3 is 14 amino acids long. The germline gives CDR1 SGHNT, CDR2 YENEEA. The CDR3 loop reads CASSSQTGSGEASF. For the CDR3, the DNA is TGTGCCAGTAGCAGCCAAACAGGGTCGGGTGAAGCTTCCTTT.

For this clonotype: Compared with germline, one end of the junction differs, possibly owing to a read error. This chain connects TRBV28 to TRBJ2-5; maybe TRBD2 (5 bases). The CDR3 is 16 residues long. Looked up from germline, CDR1 is MDHEN and CDR2 is SYDVKM. The CDR3 nucleotides are TGTGCCAGCAGTTACGGGGTAGGGTCCCTCCAAGAGATCCAGTACTTC. Protein sequence: CASSYGVGSLQEIQYF.

As to this clonotype: A read error may explain this, as a much larger clone is one base away. The chain employs TRBV29-1 and TRBJ1-1; unclear D gene. Trimming shortened V by 1 base and J by 4 bases, and 10 bases separated the two germline ends. Germline V gene lookup returns CDR1 SQVTM and CDR2 ANQGSEA. The CDR3 is made up of 13 amino acids. CDR3 sequence: CSVEGGPLTEAFF. The CDR3 region has the DNA TGCAGCGTTGAAGGGGGTCCCCTCACTGAAGCTTTCTTT.

This chain connects TRBV6-5 to TRBJ2-7; D perhaps matches TRBD1 (6 bases). Trimming took 6 bases from V and 5 from J, leaving 17 bases between them. The germline V gene encodes CDR1 MNHEY and CDR2 SVGAGI. This CDR3 contains 14 residues. The CDR3 nucleotides are TGTGCCAGCAGGCCCATAGGGGGAAGGAACGAGCAGTACGTC. Residues: CASRPIGGRNEQYV.

The chain couples TRBV6-1 to TRBJ2-3, with TRBD2 as a possible D gene (5 bases). Trimming took off 8 bases at V and 2 bases at J, with 14 bases between the two ends. The CDR3 runs 14 residues. CDR1 is MNHNS, CDR2 SASEGT, per germline. CDR3 coding DNA: TGTGCCAGCCTACCCGGACTGTTCACAGATACGCAGTATTTT. It specifies CASLPGLFTDTQYF.

Points on this clonotype: A much larger clone lies one base from this, so it may be a read error. The chain carries TRBV20-1 and TRBJ2-7; possibly TRBD2 for D (6 bases). The CDR3 length is 14 residues. Germline CDR1 DFQATT, CDR2 SNEGSKA (reference sequence). CDR3 DNA sequence: TGCAGTGATAGATCGTTAGCGGACTCCTACGAGCAGTACTTC. Protein product: CSDRSLADSYEQYF.

As to this clonotype: The CDR3 ends on some other residue instead of the conserved phenylalanine or tryptophan, so this is likely a read error. This chain joins TRBV11-2 and TRBJ2-1; 13 nucleotides match TRBD2. Germline CDR1 is SGHAT and CDR2 is FQNNGV. The CDR3 runs 14 residues. CDR3 protein: CASSFTSGGDEQFL. The DNA for the CDR3 is TGCGCCAGCAGCTTTACTAGCGGGGGGGATGAGCAGTTCTTA.

The chain couples TRBV5-4 to TRBJ2-7; maybe TRBD1 (6 bases). Germline V lookup: CDR1 SGHNT, CDR2 YYREEE (reference sequence). The CDR3 spans 14 residues. Trimming shortened V by 3 bases and J by 2 bases, and 12 bases separated the two germline ends. In DNA form, the CDR3 reads TGTGCCAGCAGCTCAGGGGCCCCTCCCTACGAGCAGTACTTC. This codes for CASSSGAPPYEQYF.

This clonotype was recorded many times. The chain has TRBV20-1 and TRBJ2-3, with D unresolved. Per the germline V gene, CDR1 is DFQATT and CDR2 is SNEGSKA (reference sequence). The germline V and J ends were trimmed by 5 bases and 7 bases, with 10 bases remaining between them. The CDR3 has 11 amino acids. The CDR3, as DNA: TGCAGTGCTGACCTAGTGCATACGCAGTATTTT. Its translation: CSADLVHTQYF.

There are a few counts of this clonotype. The chain uses TRBV9 and TRBJ2-1; D not certain. The germline gives CDR1 SGDLS, CDR2 YYNGEE. V lost 4 bases and J lost 6, with 5 bases in between. The CDR3 runs 11 residues. The CDR3: CASSKINEQFF. The CDR3 DNA reads TGTGCCAGCAGCAAGATCAATGAGCAGTTCTTC.

Concerning this clonotype itself: Given a much more abundant clone one base away, this may be a read error. This rearrangement joins TRBV6-1 to TRBJ2-3; 7 nucleotides align to TRBD1. CDR1 and CDR2 (germline): MNHNS, SASEGT. The CDR3 is made up of 13 amino acids. The V and J ends lost 3 bases and 14 bases, in that order; junction bases with no gene match: 11. The CDR3 DNA reads TGTGCCAGCAGTGATACGAGGACAGGCTCGCGGTATTTT. This codes for CASSDTRTGSRYF.

This clonotype has only a few counts. The chain carries TRBV20-1 and TRBJ2-5; the D gene is possibly TRBD2 (6 bases). In germline, CDR1 is DFQATT, CDR2 SNEGSKA (reference sequence). CDR3 length: 11 residues. The CDR3 DNA follows: TGCGGCGCTAGCCGGGGGGAGACCCAGTACTTC. This encodes CGASRGETQYF.

Concerning this clonotype itself: At one end, the junction sequence differs from germline, possibly due to a read error. This chain connects TRBV29-1 to TRBJ1-2; 12 nucleotides line up with TRBD1. The CDR3 is made up of 16 amino acids. The V gene's germline CDR1 is SQVTM and CDR2 ANQGSEA. The CDR3 reads CSVTRDRGLSSGAYIF. The CDR3 nucleotides read TGCAGCGTCACCCGGGACAGGGGGCTTTCAAGTGGTGCCTACATCTTT.

This clonotype was detected only once. The chain is built from TRBV6-1 and TRBJ2-3; D is uncertain. Germline CDR1 MNHNS, CDR2 SASEGT. The CDR3 has 14 residues. Trimming took off 8 bases at V and 1 base at J, with 13 bases between the two ends. The CDR3 region has the DNA TGTGCCAGCTCCTTGGGGATCGGCACAGATACGCAGTATTTT. Translation: CASSLGIGTDTQYF.

The chain has TRBV7-3 and TRBJ2-1, with D possibly being TRBD1 or TRBD2 (6 bases each). CDR1 is SGHTA and CDR2 is FQGTGA in the germline V gene. Trimming removed 5 bases from V and 8 bases from J, with 16 bases in between. The CDR3 length is 14 residues. CDR3 sequence reads: CASSRGLSGDEQFF. The CDR3 DNA follows: TGTGCCAGCAGCCGGGGGCTATCTGGCGATGAGCAGTTCTTC.

In regard to this clonotype: A much bigger clone sits one base away, suggesting this may be a read error. V is TRBV28 and J is TRBJ2-3; TRBD1 aligns across 7 bases. The CDR3 is 16 residues long. Germline-derived CDR1 and CDR2 are MDHEN and SYDVKM. CDR3 sequence: CASSRGQDLRTDSQYF. Written as DNA, the CDR3 is TGTGCCAGCAGCCGAGGACAGGATTTACGCACAGATTCGCAGTATTTT.

This clonotype was observed a single time. This sequence joins TRBV20-1 and TRBJ1-3; the D gene is possibly TRBD1 (6 bases). The CDR3 extends over 13 amino acids. V was trimmed by 7 bases and J by 4 bases, leaving 14 bases between them. Germline CDR1 is DFQATT and CDR2 is SNEGSKA (reference sequence). The CDR3 sequence: CSVRGEGGNTIYF. CDR3 DNA sequence: TGCAGTGTCAGGGGAGAGGGGGGAAACACCATATATTTT.

On this clonotype: The CDR3 carries no conserved terminal phenylalanine or tryptophan, so it likely arises from a read error. The chain has TRBV2 and TRBJ2-1; perhaps TRBD2 as D (6 bases). The V and J ends lost 2 bases and 10 bases respectively, with 9 bases between them. The CDR3 sequence is 12 residues long. Germline assignment: CDR1 SNHLY and CDR2 FYNNEI. The CDR3, as DNA: TGTGCCAGCAGTGAAACTAGCCTGGAGCAGTTCTTA. Its translation is CASSETSLEQFL.

The sample holds a few counts of this clonotype. Since a much larger clone is just one base distant, this may be a read error. The rearrangement joins TRBV6-1 to TRBJ1-5; possible D gene TRBD1, 5 bases. Trimming took 4 bases from V and 5 from J, leaving 15 bases between them. Germline V gives CDR1 MNHNS, CDR2 SASEGT. The CDR3 runs 15 residues. CDR3 sequence: CASSGFQGPYQPQHF. CDR3 DNA sequence: TGTGCCAGCAGTGGATTCCAGGGCCCCTATCAGCCCCAGCATTTT.

Turning to this clonotype: A read error is likely, as this CDR3 ends without the conserved phenylalanine or tryptophan. This chain connects TRBV5-5 to TRBJ2-5; possibly TRBD2 for D (6 bases). This CDR3 has 15 amino acids. Germline V gene lookup returns CDR1 SGHKS and CDR2 YYEKEE (reference sequence). The CDR3 loop is CVSSQAGTPQETQYL. CDR3 nucleotides: TGTGTCAGCAGCCAGGCCGGGACTCCTCAAGAGACCCAGTACTTA.

On this clonotype itself: It may be a read error: a sequence one base away is much more abundant. The chain is built from TRBV20-1 and TRBJ2-3; the D is unclear. The CDR3 runs 15 residues. Per germline, CDR1 DFQATT and CDR2 SNEGSKA (reference sequence). The CDR3 DNA follows: TGCGGTGCTAGAGATCCGGCCCGCGTGGCAGATACGCAGTATTTT. Translation gives CGARDPARVADTQYF.

Details on this clonotype: A much more abundant neighbour one base away suggests this may be a read error. The rearrangement links TRBV29-1 to TRBJ2-3; D is ambiguous. The J call is in doubt because the DNA end fits TRBJ2-5 better. The CDR3 loop spans 12 amino acids. Germline values: CDR1 SQVTM, CDR2 ANQGSEA. The CDR3 nucleotides read TGCAGCGTTGGAGCAGCCCAAGAGAGCCAGTACTTC. The encoded protein is CSVGAAQESQYF.

This chain uses TRBV20-1 with TRBJ2-1, with D perhaps matching TRBD2 (6 bases). CDR3 length: 15 residues. The germline V and J ends were trimmed by 3 bases and 5 bases, with 17 bases remaining between them. Germline CDR1 is DFQATT and CDR2 is SNEGSKA (reference sequence). The CDR3 DNA reads as TGCAGTGCTAGTGAACCGGGACTTCTAAACAATGAGCAGTTCTTC. This gives the protein CSASEPGLLNNEQFF.

Concerning this clonotype itself: A much larger clone lies a single base off, so this may be a read error. The V call is TRBV6-5, the J call TRBJ2-1; D uncertain. Trimming left V 2 bases short and J 4 bases short, with 15 bases between. The CDR3 contains 16 residues. CDR1 is MNHEY and CDR2 is SVGAGI in the germline V gene. CDR3 nucleotides: TGTGCCAGCAGTTACCCGCCAACCTGGGGTTACAATGAGCAGTTCTTC. This gives the protein CASSYPPTWGYNEQFF.

J is TRBJ2-5 and V is TRBV11-2; TRBD2 aligns across 9 bases. Germline assignment: CDR1 SGHAT and CDR2 FQNNGV. The CDR3 length is 16 residues. Losses at the gene ends were 3 bases for V and 2 bases for J; bases not matched to a gene: 7. Written as DNA, the CDR3 is TGTGCCAGCAGCTTCTTAGCGGGAGAGAGTCAAGAGACCCAGTACTTC. Translated: CASSFLAGESQETQYF.